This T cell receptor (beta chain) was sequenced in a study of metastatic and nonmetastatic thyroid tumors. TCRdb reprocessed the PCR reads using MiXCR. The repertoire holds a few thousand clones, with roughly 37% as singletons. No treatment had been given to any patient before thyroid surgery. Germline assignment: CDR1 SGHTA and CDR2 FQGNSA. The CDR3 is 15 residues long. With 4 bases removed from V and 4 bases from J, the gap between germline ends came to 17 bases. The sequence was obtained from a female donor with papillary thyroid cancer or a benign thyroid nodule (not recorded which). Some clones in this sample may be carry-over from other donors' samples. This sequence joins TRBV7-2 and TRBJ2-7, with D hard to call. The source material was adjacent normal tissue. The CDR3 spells CASSSLYEATYEQYF. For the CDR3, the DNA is TGTGCCAGCAGCTCCCTATACGAGGCCACGTACGAGCAGTACTTC.